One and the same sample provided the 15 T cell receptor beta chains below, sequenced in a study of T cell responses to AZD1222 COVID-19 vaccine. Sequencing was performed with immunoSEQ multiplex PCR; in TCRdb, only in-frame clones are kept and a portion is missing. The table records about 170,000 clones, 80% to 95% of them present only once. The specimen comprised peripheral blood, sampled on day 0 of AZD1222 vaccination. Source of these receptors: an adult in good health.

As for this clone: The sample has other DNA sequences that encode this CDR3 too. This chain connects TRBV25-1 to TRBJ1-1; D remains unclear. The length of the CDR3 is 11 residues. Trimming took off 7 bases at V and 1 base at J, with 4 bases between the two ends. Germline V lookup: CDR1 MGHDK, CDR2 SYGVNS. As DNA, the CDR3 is TGTGCCAGCACTCGGAACACTGAAGCTTTCTTT. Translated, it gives CASTRNTEAFF.

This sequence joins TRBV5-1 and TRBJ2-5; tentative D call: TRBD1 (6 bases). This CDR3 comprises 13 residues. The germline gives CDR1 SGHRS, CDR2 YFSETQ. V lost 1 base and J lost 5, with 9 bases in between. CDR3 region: CASSLQGMETQYF. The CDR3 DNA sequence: TGCGCCAGCAGCTTGCAGGGGATGGAGACCCAGTACTTC.

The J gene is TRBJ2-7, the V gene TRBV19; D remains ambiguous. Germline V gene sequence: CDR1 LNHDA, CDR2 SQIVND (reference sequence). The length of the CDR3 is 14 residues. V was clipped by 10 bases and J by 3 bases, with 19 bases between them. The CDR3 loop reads CATAAMDGIYEQYF. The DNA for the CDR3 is TGTGCCACCGCTGCAATGGACGGCATCTACGAGCAGTACTTC.

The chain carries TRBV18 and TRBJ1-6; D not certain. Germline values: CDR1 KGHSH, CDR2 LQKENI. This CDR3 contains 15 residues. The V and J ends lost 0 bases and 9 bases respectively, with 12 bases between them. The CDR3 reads CASSPPLTKVSPLHF. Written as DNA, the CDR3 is TGTGCCAGCTCACCACCTCTCACGAAGGTTTCACCCCTCCACTTT.

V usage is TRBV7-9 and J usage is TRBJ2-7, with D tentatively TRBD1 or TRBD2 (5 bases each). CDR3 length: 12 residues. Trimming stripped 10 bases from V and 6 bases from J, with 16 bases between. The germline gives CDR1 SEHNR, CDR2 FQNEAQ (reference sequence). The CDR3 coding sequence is TGTGCCACCCGGGACGAACCCCTCGAGCAGTACTTC. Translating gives CATRDEPLEQYF.

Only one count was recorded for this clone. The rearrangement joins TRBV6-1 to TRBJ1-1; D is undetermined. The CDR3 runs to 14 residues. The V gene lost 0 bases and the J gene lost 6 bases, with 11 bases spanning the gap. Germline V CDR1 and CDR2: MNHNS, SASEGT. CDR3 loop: CASSEAEEVAEAFF. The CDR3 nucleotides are TGTGCCAGCAGTGAAGCGGAGGAGGTGGCTGAAGCTTTCTTT.

This chain's CDR3 is CAGKANTEAFF. For the CDR3, the DNA is TGTGCCGGGAAGGCGAACACTGAAGCTTTCTTT. V and J are TRBV30 and TRBJ1-1; D is uncertain. The V gene lost 8 bases and the J gene lost 1 base, with 8 bases spanning the gap. The CDR3 is 11 amino acids. Germline CDR1 reads GTSNPN; CDR2 reads SVGIG (reference sequence). The variable domain in full, completed from reference TRBV30 and TRBJ1-1, reads SQTIHQWPATLVQPVGSPLSLECTVEGTSNPNLYWYRQAAGRGLQLLFYSVGIGQISSEVPQNLSASRPQDRQFILSSKKLLLSDSGFYLCAGKANTEAFFGQGTRLTVV.

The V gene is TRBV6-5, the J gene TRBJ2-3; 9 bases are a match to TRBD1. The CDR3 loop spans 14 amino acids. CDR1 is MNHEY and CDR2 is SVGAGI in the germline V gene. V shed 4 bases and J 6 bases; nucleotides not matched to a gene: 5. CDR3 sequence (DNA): TGTGCCAGCAGTTTCAACAGGGGGCAGGATACGCAGTATTTT. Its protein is CASSFNRGQDTQYF.

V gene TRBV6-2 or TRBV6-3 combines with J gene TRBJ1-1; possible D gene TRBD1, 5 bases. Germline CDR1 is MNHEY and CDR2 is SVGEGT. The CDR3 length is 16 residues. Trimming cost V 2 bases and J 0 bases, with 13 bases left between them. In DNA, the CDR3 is TGTGCCAGCAGTTACGAGGCAGGGAGCATGAACACTGAAGCTTTCTTT. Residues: CASSYEAGSMNTEAFF.

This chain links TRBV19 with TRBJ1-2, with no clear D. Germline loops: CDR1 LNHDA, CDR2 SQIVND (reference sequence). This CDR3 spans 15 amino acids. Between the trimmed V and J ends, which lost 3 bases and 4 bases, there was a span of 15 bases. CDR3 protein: CASSIQAGGRYGYTF. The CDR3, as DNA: TGTGCCAGTAGTATCCAGGCGGGAGGTCGCTATGGCTACACCTTC. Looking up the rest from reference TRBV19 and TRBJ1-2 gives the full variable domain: DGGITQSPKYLFRKEGQNVTLSCEQNLNHDAMYWYRQDPGQGLRLIYYSQIVNDFQKGDIAEGYSVSREKKESFPLTVTSAQKNPTAFYLCASSIQAGGRYGYTFGSGTRLTVV.

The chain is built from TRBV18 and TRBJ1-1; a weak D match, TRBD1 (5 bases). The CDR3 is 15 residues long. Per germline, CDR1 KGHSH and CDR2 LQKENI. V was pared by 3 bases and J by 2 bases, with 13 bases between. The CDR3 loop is CASSPQQGANTEAFF. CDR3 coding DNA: TGTGCCAGCTCACCCCAACAAGGGGCTAACACTGAAGCTTTCTTT.

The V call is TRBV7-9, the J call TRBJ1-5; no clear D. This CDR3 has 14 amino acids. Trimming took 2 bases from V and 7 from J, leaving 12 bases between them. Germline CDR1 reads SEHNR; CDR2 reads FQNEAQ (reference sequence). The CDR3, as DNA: TGTGCCAGCAGCTTACGGGAGGCGGGGCAGCCCCAGCATTTT. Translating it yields CASSLREAGQPQHF.

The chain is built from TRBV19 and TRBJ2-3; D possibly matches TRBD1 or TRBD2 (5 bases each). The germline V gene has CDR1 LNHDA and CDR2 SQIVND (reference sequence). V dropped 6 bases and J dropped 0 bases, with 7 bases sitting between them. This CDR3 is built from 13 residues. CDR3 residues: CASRGVSTDTQYF. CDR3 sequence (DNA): TGTGCCAGTAGGGGGGTCAGCACAGATACGCAGTATTTT.

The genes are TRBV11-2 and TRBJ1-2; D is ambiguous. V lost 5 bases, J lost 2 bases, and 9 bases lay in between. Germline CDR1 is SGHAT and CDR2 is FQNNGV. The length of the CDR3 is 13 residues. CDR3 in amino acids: CASSPLPNYGYTF. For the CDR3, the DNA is TGTGCCAGCAGCCCGCTACCCAACTATGGCTACACCTTC.

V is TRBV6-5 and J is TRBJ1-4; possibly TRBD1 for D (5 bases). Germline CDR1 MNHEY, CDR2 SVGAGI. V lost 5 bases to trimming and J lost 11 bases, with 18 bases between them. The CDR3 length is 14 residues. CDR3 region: CASSSWDGPVKLFF. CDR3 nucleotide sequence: TGTGCCAGCAGTAGCTGGGACGGCCCAGTGAAACTGTTTTTT.